This T cell receptor (beta chain) stems from a study of patients and donors after allogeneic stem cell transplantation. A single record per CDR3 protein comes from TCRdb applying MiXCR to the RT-PCR reads. In the table there are about 200,000 distinct CDR3 sequences, less than 50% of which are singletons. Between the trimmed V and J ends, which lost 3 bases and 1 base, there was a span of 9 bases. The germline CDR1 and CDR2 sequences are LGHNA and YSLEER. The CDR3 length is 15 residues. This clonotype has more than one count but fewer than ten. The source material was blood, either unsorted or a sorted T cell fraction (not recorded which). The sequence derives from a human donor who was either an allogeneic HSCT recipient or a stem cell or donor lymphocyte infusion donor (not recorded which). It is not recorded whose cells these are; they may come from a transplant donor. This chain links TRBV4-3 with TRBJ2-2; D unresolved. The DNA for the CDR3 is TGCGCCAGCAGCCACGAAGGTCAGAACACCGGGGAGCTGTTTTTT. Its protein product is CASSHEGQNTGELFF.